The 30 T cell receptor beta chains below all came from one sample that was sequenced in a study of shared clonotypes between healthy human individuals. Assay: immunoSEQ multiplex PCR; the TCRdb copy retains only in-frame clones and omits some. Of about 2 million clones in the sample, about 95% were seen once. Positive CCR7 selection of CD45RO-negative cells yielded the naive CD8 cells, and terminally differentiated effector memory CD45RA+ cells were excluded. Sequencing was carried out using naive CD8+ T cells sorted from blood. These receptors came from a man aged 18-30 years in good health.

The chain links TRBV27 to TRBJ1-1, with a tentative D call TRBD1 (5 bases). The CDR3 consists of 16 residues. Germline V lookup: CDR1 MNHEY, CDR2 SMNVEV (reference sequence). V dropped 1 base and J dropped 4 bases, with 16 bases sitting between them. The CDR3 sequence: CASSLFLDPGSTEAFF. The CDR3 DNA reads as TGTGCCAGCAGTTTATTTTTGGACCCAGGGTCCACTGAAGCTTTCTTT.

This chain joins TRBV7-9 and TRBJ1-2; no definite D call. Looked up from germline, CDR1 is SEHNR and CDR2 is FQNEAQ (reference sequence). Trimming took off 7 bases at V and 4 bases at J, with 16 bases between the two ends. There are 14 residues in the CDR3. CDR3 sequence (DNA): TGTGCCAGCACCCTCTCGGGGTCCCCCTATGGCTACACCTTC. Translating it yields CASTLSGSPYGYTF.

The J gene is TRBJ2-3, the V gene TRBV5-6, with a possible D match to TRBD1 (6 bases). CDR1 and CDR2 (germline): SGHDT, YYEEEE. Between the trimmed V and J ends, which lost 2 bases and 2 bases, there was a span of 15 bases. The CDR3 contains 16 residues. Here the CDR3 DNA reads TGTGCCAGCAGCTTAGGACAGCATGGAGACACAGATACGCAGTATTTT. Translation: CASSLGQHGDTDTQYF.

This chain links TRBV7-3 with TRBJ2-2; D is undetermined. The V end lost 5 bases, the J end lost 7 bases, and 14 bases lay between the germline ends. CDR3 length: 14 amino acids. Per the germline V gene, CDR1 is SGHTA and CDR2 is FQGTGA. The CDR3, as DNA: TGTGCCAGCAGCCTACACCCCGGCCTCGGGGAGCTGTTTTTT. Protein product: CASSLHPGLGELFF.

J is TRBJ1-2 and V is TRBV9; D unresolved. CDR3 length: 15 residues. Looked up from germline, CDR1 is SGDLS and CDR2 is YYNGEE. The ends were cut back, 3 bases at V and 6 bases at J, with 18 bases in the middle. In DNA form, the CDR3 reads TGTGCCAGCAGCGAACTCACGGGGTCGTCGAATGGCTACACCTTC. It translates to CASSELTGSSNGYTF.

V gene TRBV7-8 combines with J gene TRBJ1-2; possible D gene TRBD1, 5 bases. The CDR3 covers 14 residues. Looked up from germline, CDR1 is SGHVS and CDR2 is FQNEAQ. The V and J ends lost 0 bases and 3 bases respectively, with 8 bases between them. The CDR3 nucleotides are TGTGCCAGCAGCTTAGCAGGGGACGACTATGGCTACACCTTC. Translating it yields CASSLAGDDYGYTF.

V usage is TRBV11-2 and J usage is TRBJ1-1, with D unclear. Germline V gene data show CDR1 as SGHAT and CDR2 as FQNNGV. The CDR3 covers 16 residues. V lost 0 bases and J lost 4, with 15 bases in between. The CDR3 loop reads CASSLEHRGEGTEAFF. Written as DNA, the CDR3 is TGTGCCAGCAGCTTAGAACACCGGGGAGAGGGCACTGAAGCTTTCTTT.

J is TRBJ1-6 and V is TRBV4-1, with no clear D. V shed 1 base and J shed 0 bases, with 4 bases lying between them. Germline lookup yields CDR1 MGHRA and CDR2 YSYEKL. CDR3 length: 15 amino acids. The CDR3 loop reads CASSQGPSYNSPLHF. In DNA form, the CDR3 reads TGCGCCAGCAGCCAAGGACCCTCCTATAATTCACCCCTCCACTTT.

J is TRBJ2-1 and V is TRBV25-1; D might be TRBD2 (6 bases). Germline assignment: CDR1 MGHDK and CDR2 SYGVNS. Trimming took off 6 bases at V and 8 bases at J, with 14 bases between the two ends. CDR3 size: 13 residues. This chain's CDR3 is CASRIGSGDEQFF. CDR3 DNA sequence: TGTGCCAGCAGGATCGGGTCGGGAGATGAGCAGTTCTTC.

The sample holds one count of this clone. The chain joins TRBV6-6 to TRBJ2-7; D possibly matches TRBD1 or TRBD2 (5 bases each). The CDR3 runs to 15 residues. Trimming shortened V by 5 bases and J by 2 bases, and 16 bases separated the two germline ends. From germline, CDR1 is MNHNY and CDR2 SVGAGI (reference sequence). The CDR3 loop is CASSPTWDGAYEQYF. The CDR3 DNA reads TGTGCCAGCAGTCCCACTTGGGACGGAGCCTACGAGCAGTACTTC.

The chain links TRBV6-1 to TRBJ2-3; tentatively, D is TRBD1 (6 bases). In germline, CDR1 is MNHNS, CDR2 SASEGT. The CDR3 is 14 residues long. V was trimmed by 8 bases and J by 6 bases, leaving 18 bases between them. CDR3 in DNA: TGTGCCAGCGGCCGCAGGGGTTCGATGGATACGCAGTATTTT. It is translated as CASGRRGSMDTQYF.

The J gene is TRBJ2-7, the V gene TRBV7-9; TRBD2 agrees at 10 bases. Germline values: CDR1 SEHNR, CDR2 FQNEAQ (reference sequence). The CDR3 is 15 residues long. Trimming cost V 3 bases and J 5 bases; bases outside gene matches: 7. CDR3 DNA sequence: TGTGCCAGCAGCTTTTCCCTAGCGGGAGACCACGAGCAGTACTTC. This encodes CASSFSLAGDHEQYF.

On this clone: Other DNA sequences in the same sample also yield this CDR3. This CDR3 reads CASSLSGPYNEQFF. For the CDR3, the DNA is TGCGCCAGCAGCCTTAGCGGACCTTACAATGAGCAGTTCTTC. The chain joins TRBV5-1 to TRBJ2-1; maybe TRBD2 (6 bases). V was shortened by 4 bases and J by 4 bases, with 12 bases between the two germline ends. The length of the CDR3 is 14 residues. Germline V gene data show CDR1 as SGHRS and CDR2 as YFSETQ.

V usage is TRBV29-1 and J usage is TRBJ1-2; no clear D. Germline CDR1 SQVTM, CDR2 ANQGSEA. The V and J ends lost 0 bases and 6 bases respectively, with 11 bases between them. The CDR3 is 13 residues long. CDR3: CSVEDTDRDGYTF. For the CDR3, the DNA is TGCAGCGTTGAAGATACGGATCGGGATGGCTACACCTTC.

This rearrangement joins TRBV7-9 to TRBJ2-7; D might be TRBD1 or TRBD2, each matching 5 bases. CDR3 length: 15 residues. The V end was cut by 4 bases, the J end by 3 bases, with 16 bases between. Germline V CDR1 and CDR2: SEHNR, FQNEAQ (reference sequence). Written as DNA, the CDR3 is TGTGCCAGCAGCTCGACCGGGACGCGGTTCTACGAGCAGTACTTC. It encodes CASSSTGTRFYEQYF.

The chain joins TRBV6-5 to TRBJ1-2; D gene ambiguous. Germline loops: CDR1 MNHEY, CDR2 SVGAGI. CDR3 length equals 15 residues. Trimming left V 0 bases short and J 2 bases short, with 10 bases between. CDR3: CASSYSDTLNYGYTF. The DNA of the CDR3 is TGTGCCAGCAGTTACTCAGACACTCTAAACTATGGCTACACCTTC.

This sequence joins TRBV9 and TRBJ2-3; the match to TRBD2 covers 7 bases. CDR1 and CDR2 (germline): SGDLS, YYNGEE. The CDR3 contains 16 residues. V dropped 0 bases and J dropped 1; count of bases not matched to a gene: 5. The CDR3 is CASSVVGGSGTDTQYF. DNA of the CDR3: TGTGCCAGCAGCGTAGTGGGCGGGAGTGGCACAGATACGCAGTATTTT.

The chain couples TRBV7-8 to TRBJ2-3; D unclear. The CDR3 is 16 amino acids. The V end was cut by 2 bases, the J end by 2 bases, with 14 bases between. Per germline, CDR1 SGHVS and CDR2 FQNEAQ. The CDR3 loop reads CASSLSAAVYTDTQYF. The CDR3 DNA follows: TGTGCCAGCAGCTTATCCGCGGCAGTTTACACAGATACGCAGTATTTT.

Regarding this clone: Additional DNA sequences in this sample encode the identical CDR3. This chain links TRBV28 with TRBJ1-1; D call uncertain. Germline V gives CDR1 MDHEN, CDR2 SYDVKM. V lost 6 bases, J lost 1 base, and 9 bases lay in between. The CDR3 is 13 residues long. The CDR3 loop is CASSLTPNTEAFF. For the CDR3, the DNA is TGTGCCAGCAGCCTCACACCGAACACTGAAGCTTTCTTT.

The chain carries TRBV7-9 and TRBJ1-6; D uncertain. V was shortened by 2 bases and J by 5 bases, with 7 bases between the two germline ends. The CDR3 has 14 residues. The germline CDR1 and CDR2 sequences are SEHNR and FQNEAQ (reference sequence). Here the CDR3 DNA reads TGTGCCAGCAGCTTAAGGGCGGATAATTCACCCCTCCACTTT. Translation: CASSLRADNSPLHF. Drawing the rest from reference TRBV7-9 and TRBJ1-6, the complete variable domain is DTGVSQNPRHKITKRGQNVTFRCDPISEHNRLYWYRQTLGQGPEFLTYFQNEAQLEKSRLLSDRFSAERPKGSFSTLEIQRTEQGDSAMYLCASSLRADNSPLHFGNGTRLTVT.

With regard to this clone: The sample holds other DNA sequences that translate to the same CDR3. The chain recombines TRBV5-1 with TRBJ2-7, with 8 bases fitting TRBD1. After removal of 1 base from V and 4 bases from J, the junction contained 4 bases not matched to a gene. The CDR3 is 14 amino acids. Germline V gene lookup returns CDR1 SGHRS and CDR2 YFSETQ. CDR3 nucleotide sequence: TGCGCCAGCAGCTTGCGGCAGGGGGCTTACGAGCAGTACTTC. It encodes CASSLRQGAYEQYF.

The chain links TRBV30 to TRBJ2-5, with a weak D call TRBD1 (6 bases). The better agreement between TRBJ2-7 and the DNA end casts doubt on the J call. CDR1 GTSNPN and CDR2 SVGIG come from the germline V gene (reference sequence). The CDR3 is 12 residues long. The CDR3 loop is CAWSYAGAEQYF. In DNA form, the CDR3 reads TGTGCCTGGAGTTACGCAGGGGCCGAGCAGTACTTC.

The rearrangement uses TRBV2 and TRBJ2-3; D is undetermined. Trimming left V 3 bases short and J 5 bases short, with 9 bases between. In germline, CDR1 is SNHLY, CDR2 FYNNEI. The CDR3 extends over 13 amino acids. The CDR3 DNA sequence: TGTGCCAGCAGTGAGTTTCTGGTAGATACGCAGTATTTT. This sequence encodes CASSEFLVDTQYF.

With regard to this clone: Other DNA sequences in the same sample also yield this CDR3. The rearrangement uses TRBV5-5 and TRBJ1-6, with 9 bases identical to TRBD1. Germline V gives CDR1 SGHKS, CDR2 YYEKEE (reference sequence). J lost 6 bases, V lost 4 bases, and 2 bases had no gene match. This CDR3 has 14 residues. CDR3 sequence: CASSLGQGNSPLHF. The CDR3 DNA reads TGTGCCAGCAGCCTGGGACAGGGTAATTCACCCCTCCACTTT.

The V gene is TRBV5-4, the J gene TRBJ2-1; TRBD2 might be the D (7 bases). V was shortened by 3 bases and J by 5 bases, with 15 bases between the two germline ends. Germline assignment: CDR1 SGHNT and CDR2 YYREEE (reference sequence). This CDR3 spans 15 amino acids. The CDR3, as DNA: TGTGCCAGCAGCTCTAGGGGGGGCGTAAACAATGAGCAGTTCTTC. Protein product: CASSSRGGVNNEQFF. Together with reference TRBV5-4 and TRBJ2-1, the CDR3 gives the full variable domain: ETGVTQSPTHLIKTRGQQVTLRCSSQSGHNTVSWYQQALGQGPQFIFQYYREEENGRGNFPPRFSGLQFPNYSSELNVNALELDDSALYLCASSSRGGVNNEQFFGPGTRLTVL.

This sequence joins TRBV4-3 and TRBJ1-5, with D maybe TRBD1 (5 bases). The CDR3 is 15 residues long. The V gene lost 0 bases and the J gene lost 5 bases, with 11 bases spanning the gap. Germline V gives CDR1 LGHNA, CDR2 YSLEER. DNA of the CDR3: TGCGCCAGCAGCCAAGAGTGGCAGGGTGATCAGCCCCAGCATTTT. Amino acid sequence: CASSQEWQGDQPQHF.

V is TRBV9 and J is TRBJ2-2; D is unresolved. Per germline, CDR1 SGDLS and CDR2 YYNGEE. Trimming took off 2 bases at V and 7 bases at J, with 9 bases between the two ends. CDR3 length equals 13 residues. Here the CDR3 reads CASSVSVGGELFF. In DNA form, the CDR3 reads TGTGCCAGCAGCGTTTCGGTGGGCGGGGAGCTGTTTTTT.

The rearrangement links TRBV29-1 to TRBJ2-7; 9 bases are shared with TRBD1. Per the germline V gene, CDR1 is SQVTM and CDR2 is ANQGSEA. V lost 5 bases, J lost 3 bases, and 5 bases stayed unmatched. CDR3 length: 13 amino acids. As DNA, the CDR3 is TGCAGCGTTCTGGGGACAGGGCACTACGAGCAGTACTTC. Protein: CSVLGTGHYEQYF.

The rearrangement links TRBV6-1 to TRBJ2-7, with a tentative D call TRBD1 (8 bases). Germline V gives CDR1 MNHNS, CDR2 SASEGT. Trimming took off 4 bases at V and 5 bases at J, with 15 bases between the two ends. CDR3 size: 14 residues. The CDR3 DNA reads as TGTGCCAGCAGTGGGCGACAGGGGAGGGACGAGCAGTACTTC. It is translated as CASSGRQGRDEQYF.

The genes are TRBV6-5 and TRBJ2-3; D remains unclear. Germline values: CDR1 MNHEY, CDR2 SVGAGI. This CDR3 has 13 residues. With 8 bases removed from V and 6 bases from J, the gap between germline ends came to 15 bases. The CDR3 here is CASSPPTLDTQYF. The DNA of the CDR3 is TGTGCCAGCTCCCCCCCTACTTTGGATACGCAGTATTTT.